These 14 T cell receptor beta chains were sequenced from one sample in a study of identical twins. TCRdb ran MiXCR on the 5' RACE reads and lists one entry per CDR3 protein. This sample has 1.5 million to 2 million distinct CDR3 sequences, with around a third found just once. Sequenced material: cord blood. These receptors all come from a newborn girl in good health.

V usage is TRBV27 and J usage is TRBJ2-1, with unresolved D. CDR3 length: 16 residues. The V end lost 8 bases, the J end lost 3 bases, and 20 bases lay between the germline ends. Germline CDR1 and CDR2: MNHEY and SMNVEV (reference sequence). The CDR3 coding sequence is TGTGCCAGCGACCAATGTCGGCTAGAATGCTACAATGAGCAGTTCTTC. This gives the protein CASDQCRLECYNEQFF.

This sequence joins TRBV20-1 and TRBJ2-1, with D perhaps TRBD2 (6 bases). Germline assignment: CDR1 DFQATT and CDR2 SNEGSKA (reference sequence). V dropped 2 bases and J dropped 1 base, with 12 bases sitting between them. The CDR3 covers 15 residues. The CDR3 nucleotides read TGCAGTGCTAGATCGCTAGCGCGATCCTACAATGAGCAGTTCTTC. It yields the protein CSARSLARSYNEQFF.

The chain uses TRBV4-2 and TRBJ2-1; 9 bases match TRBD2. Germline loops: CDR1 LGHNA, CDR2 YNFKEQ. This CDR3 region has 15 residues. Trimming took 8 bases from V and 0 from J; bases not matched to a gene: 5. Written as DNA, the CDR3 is TGTGCCAGCCAAGCGGGGGGTTTCTCCTACAATGAGCAGTTCTTC. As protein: CASQAGGFSYNEQFF.

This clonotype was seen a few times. Written as DNA, the CDR3 is TGCAGTGCGACCGGGACAGCCGACTACGAGCAGTACTTC. Its protein is CSATGTADYEQYF. V usage is TRBV20-1 and J usage is TRBJ2-7; 7 bases agree with TRBD1. V was pared by 6 bases and J by 3 bases, with 8 bases of the junction left unmatched. Germline V gene data show CDR1 as DFQATT and CDR2 as SNEGSKA (reference sequence). The CDR3 sequence is 13 residues long.

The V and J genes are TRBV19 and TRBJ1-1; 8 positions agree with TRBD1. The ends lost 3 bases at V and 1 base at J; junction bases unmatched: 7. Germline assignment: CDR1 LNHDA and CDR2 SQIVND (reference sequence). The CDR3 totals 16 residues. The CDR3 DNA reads TGTGCCAGTAGTATCCGCAGGGGGCGTTGGAACACTGAAGCTTTCTTT. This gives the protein CASSIRRGRWNTEAFF.

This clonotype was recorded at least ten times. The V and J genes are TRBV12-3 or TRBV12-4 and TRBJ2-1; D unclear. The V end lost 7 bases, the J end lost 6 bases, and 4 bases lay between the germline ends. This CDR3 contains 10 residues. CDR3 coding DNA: TGTGCCAGCAAGGGCAATGAGCAGTTCTTC. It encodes CASKGNEQFF.

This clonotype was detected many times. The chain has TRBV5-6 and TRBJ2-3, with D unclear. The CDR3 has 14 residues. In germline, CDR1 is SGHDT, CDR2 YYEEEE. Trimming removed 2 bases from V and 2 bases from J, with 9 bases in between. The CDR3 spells CASSLPPSTDTQYF. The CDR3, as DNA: TGTGCCAGCAGCTTACCCCCCTCCACAGATACGCAGTATTTT. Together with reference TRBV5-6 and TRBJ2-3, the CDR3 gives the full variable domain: DAGVTQSPTHLIKTRGQQVTLRCSPKSGHDTVSWYQQALGQGPQFIFQYYEEEERQRGNFPDRFSGHQFPNYSSELNVNALLLGDSALYLCASSLPPSTDTQYFGPGTRLTVL.

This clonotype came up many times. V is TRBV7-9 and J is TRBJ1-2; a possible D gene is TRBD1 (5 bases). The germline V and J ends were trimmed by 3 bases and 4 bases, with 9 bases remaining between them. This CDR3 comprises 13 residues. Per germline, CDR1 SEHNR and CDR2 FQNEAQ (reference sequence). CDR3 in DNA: TGTGCCAGCAGCTTGCGGGGGGTCTATGGCTACACCTTC. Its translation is CASSLRGVYGYTF.

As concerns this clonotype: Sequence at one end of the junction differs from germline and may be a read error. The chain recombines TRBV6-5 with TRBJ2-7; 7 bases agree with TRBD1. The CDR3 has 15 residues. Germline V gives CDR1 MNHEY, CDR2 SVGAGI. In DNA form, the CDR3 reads TGTGCCAGCAGTAAAGCCGGGACAGACTCCTACGAGCGGTACTTC. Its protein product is CASSKAGTDSYERYF.

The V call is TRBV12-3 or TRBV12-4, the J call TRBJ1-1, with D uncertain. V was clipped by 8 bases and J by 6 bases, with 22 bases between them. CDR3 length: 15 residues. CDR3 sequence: CASGSAWTAAAEAFF. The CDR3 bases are TGTGCCAGCGGGTCAGCCTGGACCGCAGCTGCTGAAGCTTTCTTT.

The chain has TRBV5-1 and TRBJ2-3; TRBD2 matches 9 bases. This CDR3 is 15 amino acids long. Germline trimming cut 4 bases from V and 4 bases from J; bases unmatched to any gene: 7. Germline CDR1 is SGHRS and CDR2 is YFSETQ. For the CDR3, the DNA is TGCGCCAGCAGCGTCCTTAGCGGGGGCGCAGATACGCAGTATTTT. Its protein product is CASSVLSGGADTQYF.

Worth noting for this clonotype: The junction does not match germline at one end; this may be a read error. CDR3 sequence: CGAPSGGASQYF. The CDR3 DNA reads as TGCGGTGCCCCTAGCGGGGGGGCCTCCCAGTACTTC. V usage is TRBV20-1 and J usage is TRBJ2-7; 12 nucleotides line up with TRBD2. The CDR3 loop spans 12 amino acids. Germline V gene lookup returns CDR1 DFQATT and CDR2 SNEGSKA (reference sequence).

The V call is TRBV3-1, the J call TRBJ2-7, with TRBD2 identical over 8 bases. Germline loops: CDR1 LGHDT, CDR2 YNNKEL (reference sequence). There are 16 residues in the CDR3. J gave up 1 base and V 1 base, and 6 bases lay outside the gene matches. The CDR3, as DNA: TGTGCCAGCAGCCAAGGCCCAACTAGCGGATCCTACGAGCAGTACTTC. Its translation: CASSQGPTSGSYEQYF.

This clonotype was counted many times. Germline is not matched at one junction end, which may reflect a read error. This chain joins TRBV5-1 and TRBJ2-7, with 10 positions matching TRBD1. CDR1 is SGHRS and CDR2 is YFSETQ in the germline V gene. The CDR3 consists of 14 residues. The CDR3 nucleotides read TGTGCCAGCAGTCCCGGGACAGGGGCCTACGAGCAGTACTTC. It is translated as CASSPGTGAYEQYF. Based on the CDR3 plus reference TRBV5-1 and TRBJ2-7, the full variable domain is KAGVTQTPRYLIKTRGQQVTLSCSPISGHRSVSWYQQTPGQGLQFLFEYFSETQRNKGNFPGRFSGRQFSNSRSEMNVSTLELGDSALYLCASSPGTGAYEQYFGPGTRLTVT.